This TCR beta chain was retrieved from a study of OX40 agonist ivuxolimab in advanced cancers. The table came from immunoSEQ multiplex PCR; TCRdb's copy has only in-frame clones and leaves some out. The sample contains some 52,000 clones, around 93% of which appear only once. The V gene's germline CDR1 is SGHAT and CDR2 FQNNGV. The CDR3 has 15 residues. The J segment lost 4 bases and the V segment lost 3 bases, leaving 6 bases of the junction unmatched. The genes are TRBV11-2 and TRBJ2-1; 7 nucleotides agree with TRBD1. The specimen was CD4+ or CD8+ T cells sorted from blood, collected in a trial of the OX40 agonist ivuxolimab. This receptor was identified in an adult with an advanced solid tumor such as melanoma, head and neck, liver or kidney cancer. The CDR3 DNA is TGTGCCAGCAGCTTTTCCGGGACAGAGTACAATGAGCAGTTCTTC. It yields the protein CASSFSGTEYNEQFF.